A selection of T cell receptor beta chains follows, all from one sample in a study of blood T cell repertoires in COVID-19. TCRdb's copy holds only in-frame clones and misses some; the assay was immunoSEQ multiplex PCR. The table lists more than 200,000 clones, 70% to 90% of them singletons, with under 2% in the top ten. Sequenced input: PBMCs or T cells enriched from blood (not recorded which). The receptors derive from a woman aged 45-65 years who had recovered from COVID-19. CDR3s include the opening cysteine and the closing phenylalanine or tryptophan. Fields, in order: J gene, D gene, clone size, V gene, CDR3 DNA, CDR3 protein. The D gene is left open where the match is weak. Size is stated for part of the rows, as once, few or many counts, or as a class when the clone is expanded.

TRBJ2-1 | . | . | TRBV21-1 | TGTGCCAGCAGCAAAGTTGGGCTAGCGGGATCCTACAATGAGCAGTTCTTC | CASSKVGLAGSYNEQFF
TRBJ1-2 | TRBD1 | . | TRBV5-6 | TGTGCCAGCAGCGACGGGACAGTCGGGGGCTACACCTTC | CASSDGTVGGYTF
TRBJ1-2 | . | many | TRBV6-1 | TGTGCCAGCAGTGAATTGAGGATAGGCTACACCTTC | CASSELRIGYTF
TRBJ1-1 | TRBD1 | . | TRBV7-8 | TGTGCCAGCAGCCCAGGGGGTTATTCCGAATCTTTCTTT | CASSPGGYSESFF
TRBJ2-7 | . | . | TRBV30 | TGTGCCGCGTTACTTCAGGGCCCCGAGCAGTACTTC | CAALLQGPEQYF
TRBJ2-7 | TRBD2 | . | TRBV6-6 | TGTGCCAGCAGACTGGGACTAGCGGGGCCGGGGGAGCAGTACTTC | CASRLGLAGPGEQYF
TRBJ1-4 | TRBD1 | . | TRBV19 | TGTGCCAGTAGGGACAGGGGGCGCGTATTGGATGAAAAACTGTTTTTT | CASRDRGRVLDEKLFF
TRBJ2-1 | TRBD2 | . | TRBV7-2 | TGTGCCAGCAGCTTAGTTGGGACTAGCGGGGCATACAATGAGCAGTTCTTC | CASSLVGTSGAYNEQFF
TRBJ2-5 | TRBD2 | few | TRBV2 | TGTGCCAGCAGTGAGGGCGGGAGGCAGACCCAGTACTTC | CASSEGGRQTQYF
TRBJ2-4 | TRBD2 | . | TRBV28 | TGTGCCAGCAGTTCCCCGGGGGGGGAGACCCCCGGAGACATTCAGTACTTC | CASSSPGGETPGDIQYF
TRBJ1-1 | TRBD1 | few | TRBV5-1 | TGCGCCAGCTACCGACAGGGGGCGAACACTGAAGCTTTCTTT | CASYRQGANTEAFF
TRBJ2-7 | . | once | TRBV19 | TGTGCCAGTAGTGAAAAGCCCAGGGAAGTGTTCGAGCAGTACTTC | CASSEKPREVFEQYF
TRBJ2-1 | TRBD2 | . | TRBV13 | TGTGCCAGCAGCCCGACTAGCGGGAGGTCCGACAATGAGCAGTTCTTC | CASSPTSGRSDNEQFF
TRBJ1-5 | . | few | TRBV6-5 | TGTGCCAGCAGGAGGGAGATTAATAGCAATCAGCCCCAGCATTTT | CASRREINSNQPQHF
TRBJ1-2 | . | . | TRBV3-1/TRBV3-2 | TGTGCCAGCAGCCAAGGGGGCAGGGGCTACACCTTC | CASSQGGRGYTF
TRBJ2-7 | TRBD1 | few | TRBV11-2 | TGTGCCAGCAGCGCCCAACTGACAGGGTGGAACTACGAGCAGTACTTC | CASSAQLTGWNYEQYF
TRBJ1-6 | . | . | TRBV9 | TGTGCCAGCAGCGTAGCTGAGGGAGGTTCACCCCTCCACTTT | CASSVAEGGSPLHF
TRBJ2-3 | . | . | TRBV18 | TGTGCCAGCTCACCAGGACAGAGCACAGATACGCAGTATTTT | CASSPGQSTDTQYF
TRBJ2-7 | TRBD2 | . | TRBV5-1 | TGCGCCAGCAGCTCTCCCGGGACTAGCGCCTCCTACGAGCAGTACTTC | CASSSPGTSASYEQYF
TRBJ1-2 | TRBD1 | few | TRBV29-1 | TGCAGCGTTATATACCCACAGGGGAGCTATGGCTACACCTTC | CSVIYPQGSYGYTF
TRBJ2-3 | . | . | TRBV12-3/TRBV12-4 | TGTGCCAGCAGTTTTGGGTCTAGGGGTACGCAGTATTTT | CASSFGSRGTQYF
TRBJ1-2 | TRBD1 | . | TRBV18 | TGTGCCAGCTCCGTACAGGGGGCTGGCTATGGCTACACCTTC | CASSVQGAGYGYTF
TRBJ2-7 | . | . | TRBV5-4 | TGTGCCAGCAGCTCCTTAATGGCAGGGGCCGTCTACGAGCAGTACTTC | CASSSLMAGAVYEQYF
TRBJ2-2 | . | . | TRBV7-3 | TGTGCCAGCAGCTTGGGGTTTGAGGGAGCGGAGCTGTTTTTT | CASSLGFEGAELFF
TRBJ1-2 | . | . | TRBV28 | TGTGCCAGCAGTTCCCTCGGACAGCTTAGCTCAAACTATGGCTACACCTTC | CASSSLGQLSSNYGYTF
TRBJ1-1 | . | once | TRBV28 | TGTGCCAGCGGGAGCCCCGGGACTGAAGCTTTCTTT | CASGSPGTEAFF
TRBJ2-1 | TRBD2 | once | TRBV3-1/TRBV3-2 | TGTGCCAGCAGCCAAGACGGGACAGCGGGAGGGTTCCAGTCCTACAATGAGCAGTTCTTC | CASSQDGTAGGFQSYNEQFF
TRBJ1-2 | . | . | TRBV5-4 | TGTGCCAGCAGCAACAGACAGCACTATGGCTACACCTTC | CASSNRQHYGYTF
TRBJ1-4 | . | few | TRBV19 | TGTGCCAGTAGTACCACAAAGGACGACTACCTTCTTTCCTCTGCAACTAATGAAAAACTGTTTTTT | CASSTTKDDYLLSSATNEKLFF
TRBJ1-5 | . | . | TRBV28 | TGTGCCAGCAGTTCCACACCACAGGTCGGTAGCAATCAGCCCCAGCATTTT | CASSSTPQVGSNQPQHF
TRBJ2-4 | TRBD1 | . | TRBV28 | TGTGCCAGCAGTTCCCGGGACAGGGTCAACATTCAGTACTTC | CASSSRDRVNIQYF
TRBJ1-3 | TRBD1 | . | TRBV15 | TGTGCCACCAGCACCCAGAGGGGGACAGGGGGCTCTGGAAACACCATATATTTT | CATSTQRGTGGSGNTIYF
TRBJ1-1 | . | . | TRBV14 | TGTGCCAGCAGCCGGGGGCTGAACACTGAAGCTTTCTTT | CASSRGLNTEAFF
TRBJ2-3 | TRBD1 | once | TRBV2 | TGTGCCAGCACTCCAAGGACAGGGATCAGCACAGATACGCAGTATTTT | CASTPRTGISTDTQYF
TRBJ1-4 | . | . | TRBV5-1 | TGCGCCAGCAGTTCAGAGACAGCGGGGAGTGAAAAACTGTTTTTT | CASSSETAGSEKLFF
TRBJ1-6 | . | . | TRBV5-1 | TGCGCCAGCAGCAGTACAGGGAACAATAATTCACCCCTCCACTTT | CASSSTGNNNSPLHF
TRBJ1-3 | . | few | TRBV30 | TGTGCCTGGAGTGTTCGGCCTTCAGGATCTGGAAACACCATATATTTT | CAWSVRPSGSGNTIYF
TRBJ2-3 | TRBD2 | once | TRBV19 | TGTGCCAGTAGTATGGGTAGCGGGAACACAGATACGCAGTATTTT | CASSMGSGNTDTQYF
TRBJ2-7 | . | . | TRBV5-1 | TGCGCCAGCAGCTTGTCCCCGGACAGCTCCTACGAGCAGTACTTC | CASSLSPDSSYEQYF
TRBJ2-1 | . | . | TRBV27 | TGTGCCAGCAGTCTCCCTACGAATGAGCAGTTCTTC | CASSLPTNEQFF
TRBJ1-5 | . | . | TRBV18 | TGTGCCAGCTCACCCGCCTTACAAAATCAGCCCCAGCATTTT | CASSPALQNQPQHF